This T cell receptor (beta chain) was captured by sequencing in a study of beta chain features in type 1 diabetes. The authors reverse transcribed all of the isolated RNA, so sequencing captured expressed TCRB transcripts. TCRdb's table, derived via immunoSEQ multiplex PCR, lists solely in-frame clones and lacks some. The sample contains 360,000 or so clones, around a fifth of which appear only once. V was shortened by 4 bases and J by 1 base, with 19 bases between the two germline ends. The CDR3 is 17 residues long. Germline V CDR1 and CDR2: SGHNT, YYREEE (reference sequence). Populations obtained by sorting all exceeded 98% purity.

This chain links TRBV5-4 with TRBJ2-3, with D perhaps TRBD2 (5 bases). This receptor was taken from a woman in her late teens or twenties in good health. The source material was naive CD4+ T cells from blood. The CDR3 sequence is CASSPVVGVYRTDTQYF. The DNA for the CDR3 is TGTGCCAGCAGCCCGGTAGTGGGAGTGTATCGCACAGATACGCAGTATTTT.